A single sample gave rise to the 12 T cell receptor beta chains below, sequenced in a study of shared clonotypes between healthy human individuals. Clones were sequenced by immunoSEQ multiplex PCR, and TCRdb holds only the in-frame ones, with some missing. Of around 2,100,000 clones in the sample, approximately 95% are singletons; the top ten hold 1.2%. Naive CD8 cells, CD45RO-negative and positively selected for CCR7, excluded terminally differentiated effector memory CD45RA+ cells. Material for sequencing was naive CD8+ T cells sorted from blood. The receptors were sampled from a young man in good health.

The chain is built from TRBV14 and TRBJ2-7; no reliable D call. Trimming took 0 bases from V and 2 from J, leaving 14 bases between them. The CDR3 length is 16 residues. Germline CDR1 reads SGHDN; CDR2 reads FVKESK. CDR3 sequence: CASSQERVHGPYEQYF. As DNA, the CDR3 is TGTGCCAGCAGCCAAGAAAGGGTTCACGGTCCCTACGAGCAGTACTTC. Together with reference TRBV14 and TRBJ2-7, the CDR3 gives the full variable domain: EAGVTQFPSHSVIEKGQTVTLRCDPISGHDNLYWYRRVMGKEIKFLLHFVKESKQDESGMPNNRFLAERTGGTYSTLKVQPAELEDSGVYFCASSQERVHGPYEQYFGPGTRLTVT.

This chain links TRBV20-1 with TRBJ2-7, with TRBD1 as a possible D gene (6 bases). CDR1 and CDR2 (germline): DFQATT, SNEGSKA (reference sequence). Trimming removed 6 bases at V and 4 bases at J, with 10 bases between. This CDR3 is 11 amino acids long. The CDR3 region is CSAAQGYEQYF. Here the CDR3 DNA reads TGCAGTGCCGCACAGGGTTACGAGCAGTACTTC.

J is TRBJ2-5 and V is TRBV30, with TRBD2 matching 12 bases. The J call may not be correct, given that the DNA end is closer to TRBJ2-7. There are 17 residues in the CDR3. Looked up from germline, CDR1 is GTSNPN and CDR2 is SVGIG (reference sequence). CDR3: CASIWTSGERSSYEQYF. The CDR3 region has the DNA TGTGCCTCTATCTGGACTAGCGGGGAGAGGTCGTCCTACGAGCAGTACTTC.

The chain has TRBV27 and TRBJ2-2; TRBD2 agrees at 7 bases. V shed 4 bases and J 1 base; nucleotides not matched to a gene: 6. The CDR3 loop spans 16 amino acids. Germline CDR1 is MNHEY and CDR2 is SMNVEV (reference sequence). The CDR3 region has the DNA TGTGCCAGCAGTTGGGGGACTACTCGGAACACCGGGGAGCTGTTTTTT. As protein: CASSWGTTRNTGELFF.

The CDR3 sequence is CASSWVVGVDEQFF. In DNA form, the CDR3 reads TGTGCCAGCAGTTGGGTGGTCGGCGTTGATGAGCAGTTCTTC. V usage is TRBV27 and J usage is TRBJ2-1; D gene uncertain. Looked up from germline, CDR1 is MNHEY and CDR2 is SMNVEV (reference sequence). Trimming pared 4 bases from V and 8 bases from J, leaving 15 bases between. The CDR3 runs to 14 residues.

V and J are TRBV4-1 and TRBJ2-7, with D perhaps matching TRBD1 or TRBD2 (6 bases each). Between the trimmed V and J ends, which lost 3 bases and 4 bases, there was a span of 16 bases. CDR3 size: 15 residues. Germline V gene data show CDR1 as MGHRA and CDR2 as YSYEKL. CDR3: CASSQTEGGRYEQYF. The CDR3 DNA is TGCGCCAGCAGCCAGACCGAGGGGGGAAGGTACGAGCAGTACTTC.

V is TRBV7-8 and J is TRBJ2-3, with D hard to call. Germline V gene sequence: CDR1 SGHVS, CDR2 FQNEAQ. There are 15 residues in the CDR3. V was cut by 1 base and J by 0 bases, with 8 bases left in between. CDR3 sequence: CASSLDGSSTDTQYF. The CDR3 region has the DNA TGTGCCAGCAGCTTAGACGGATCTAGCACAGATACGCAGTATTTT. Using reference TRBV7-8 and TRBJ2-3 for the parts outside the CDR3, the full variable domain is GAGVSQSPRYKVAKRGQDVALRCDPISGHVSLFWYQQALGQGPEFLTYFQNEAQLDKSGLPSDRFFAERPEGSVSTLKIQRTQQEDSAVYLCASSLDGSSTDTQYFGPGTRLTVL.

The chain links TRBV5-4 to TRBJ2-7, with D uncertain. Germline CDR1 reads SGHNT; CDR2 reads YYREEE (reference sequence). This CDR3 region has 14 residues. V was trimmed by 0 bases and J by 3 bases, leaving 10 bases between them. This CDR3 is CASSLDSEFYEQYF. The CDR3 nucleotides read TGTGCCAGCAGCTTGGACAGTGAGTTCTACGAGCAGTACTTC.

In DNA form, the CDR3 reads TGTGCCAGCAGCTTAGCCGGGCGCACTGGAAACACCATATATTTT. It specifies CASSLAGRTGNTIYF. This chain links TRBV7-6 with TRBJ1-3; D unresolved. The germline V and J ends were trimmed by 0 bases and 2 bases, with 8 bases remaining between them. This CDR3 has 15 residues. Germline V CDR1 and CDR2: SGHVS, FNYEAQ.

The chain employs TRBV4-1 and TRBJ1-1; D may be TRBD1 (6 bases). The CDR3 covers 15 residues. V was trimmed by 4 bases and J by 5 bases, leaving 17 bases between them. Germline CDR1 is MGHRA and CDR2 is YSYEKL. The chain's CDR3 is CASSRQAGGGTEAFF. CDR3 bases: TGCGCCAGCAGCCGTCAGGCGGGGGGCGGAACTGAAGCTTTCTTT.

Notes on this clone: Other nucleotide sequences from this sample produce the same CDR3. Here the CDR3 reads CASSVGGVNTGELFF. Written as DNA, the CDR3 is TGTGCCAGCAGCGTGGGAGGAGTCAACACCGGGGAGCTGTTTTTT. V gene TRBV9 combines with J gene TRBJ2-2, with D possibly being TRBD2 (6 bases). V lost 2 bases and J lost 2, with 10 bases in between. This CDR3 has 15 residues. The germline gives CDR1 SGDLS, CDR2 YYNGEE.

J is TRBJ2-1 and V is TRBV7-3; the match to TRBD2 covers 11 bases. The CDR3 consists of 15 residues. Trimming removed 5 bases from V and 4 bases from J; junction bases left unmatched: 4. Germline assignment: CDR1 SGHTA and CDR2 FQGTGA. The CDR3: CASSQGTSGYNEQFF. Written as DNA, the CDR3 is TGTGCCAGCAGCCAAGGGACTAGCGGATACAATGAGCAGTTCTTC.